These 3 T cell receptor beta chains came from one sample sequenced in a study of T cells in Graves' hyperthyroidism and ophthalmopathy. The CDR3 regions of TCR beta were amplified from RNA transcripts. When the TCR CDR3 underwent first-round RT-PCR, the HTBI primer set was used. TCRdb reprocessed the multiplex PCR reads via MiXCR and lists one record per CDR3 protein. The sample lists about 400,000 distinct CDR3 sequences, roughly an eighth occurring once. The source material was blood. Source of these receptors: a young woman with Graves' hyperthyroidism.

This rearrangement joins TRBV11-2 to TRBJ2-1; 11 positions match TRBD2. Germline-derived CDR1 and CDR2 are SGHAT and FQNNGV. The junction had 11 bases not matched to a gene; V was cut back by 1 base and J by 15 bases. This CDR3 spans 15 amino acids. CDR3 region: CASSLGTGLAGSTFF. The DNA for the CDR3 is TGTGCCAGCAGCTTAGGTACAGGACTAGCGGGTTCCACGTTCTTC.

This clonotype was seen ten or more times. The chain recombines TRBV28 with TRBJ2-6; maybe TRBD1 (5 bases). The germline CDR1 and CDR2 sequences are MDHEN and SYDVKM. CDR3 length equals 15 residues. V was trimmed by 6 bases and J by 4 bases, leaving 13 bases between them. The CDR3 nucleotides are TGTGCCAGCAGCGAAGGGGTTTTAGGGGCCAACGTCCTGACTTTC. It is translated as CASSEGVLGANVLTF. The full variable domain, its missing parts supplied by reference TRBV28 and TRBJ2-6, is DVKVTQSSRYLVKRTGEKVFLECVQDMDHENMFWYRQDPGLGLRLIYFSYDVKMKEKGDIPEGYSVSREKKERFSLILESASTNQTSMYLCASSEGVLGANVLTFGAGSRLTVL.

This clonotype was picked up many times. V usage is TRBV12-3 or TRBV12-4 and J usage is TRBJ1-2; D is perhaps TRBD1 (6 bases). This CDR3 has 15 residues. Trimming shortened V by 3 bases and J by 0 bases, and 11 bases separated the two germline ends. In nucleotides, the CDR3 is TGTGCCAGCAGTTTCAGGGGCAGCGCTAACTATGGCTACACCTTC. Its protein product is CASSFRGSANYGYTF.